One sample yielded the 12 T cell receptor beta chains listed below, sequenced in a study of tumor-infiltrating lymphocytes in primary liver carcinoma. Starting material of 500 ng total RNA yielded TCR beta cDNA via a constant-region primer. Each TCR beta library was derived from three nested multiplex PCR rounds that employed slightly modified ARM-PCR. Investigators reported that the first two PCR rounds, at around 9 cycles each, used TRBV1-TRBV30 forward primers with a C-beta reverse primer. From the multiplex PCR reads, TCRdb called clonotypes with MiXCR, one entry per CDR3 protein. The sample contains fewer than 350,000 distinct CDR3 sequences, 60% to 80% of which appear only once. Alongside blood RNA obtained from unsorted whole blood, germline DNA was also extracted. The sample comprised peripheral blood. These receptors were taken from a man aged 40-50 years with primary liver carcinoma and hepatitis B virus infection.

This sequence joins TRBV11-1 and TRBJ1-2, with 8 bases lining up with TRBD1. The ends lost 5 bases at V and 8 bases at J; junction bases unmatched: 10. This CDR3 is 14 amino acids long. Germline CDR1 and CDR2: SGHAT and FQDESV (reference sequence). The CDR3 loop is CASSKIRGPAGYTF. The CDR3 DNA follows: TGTGCCAGCAGCAAAATCAGGGGGCCCGCGGGCTACACCTTC.

Turning to this clonotype: A much more abundant neighbour one base away suggests this may be a read error. The chain has TRBV5-1 and TRBJ2-2; D possibly matches TRBD1 or TRBD2 (5 bases each). The V end was cut by 1 base, the J end by 3 bases, with 13 bases between. CDR1 SGHRS and CDR2 YFSETQ come from the germline V gene. The CDR3 sequence is 16 residues long. The CDR3 spells CASSLSPSRDTGELFF. CDR3 nucleotides: TGCGCCAGCAGCTTGAGTCCTAGCAGGGACACCGGGGAGCTGTTTTTT.

A note on this clonotype: A much bigger clone sits one base away, suggesting this may be a read error. The V call is TRBV4-1, the J call TRBJ2-1; 9 nucleotides agree with TRBD2. The germline gives CDR1 MGHRA, CDR2 YSYEKL. CDR3 length equals 19 residues. CDR3 loop: CASSLLPGLAGSSYNEHFF. The CDR3, as DNA: TGCGCCAGCAGCCTCCTACCAGGGCTAGCGGGGAGCTCCTACAATGAGCACTTCTTC.

On this clonotype itself: One end of the junction does not line up with germline, which may come from a read error. The chain uses TRBV11-1 and TRBJ1-1; D might be TRBD1 (5 bases). Per the germline V gene, CDR1 is SGHAT and CDR2 is FQDESV (reference sequence). The CDR3 length is 12 residues. The CDR3 nucleotides read TGTGTCAGCAGTTCGGGGGACACTGAAGCTTTCTTT. Its protein is CVSSSGDTEAFF.

Comment on this clonotype: This clone may be a read error of a much larger clone one base away. This chain links TRBV4-1 with TRBJ2-4; D call uncertain. This CDR3 region has 11 residues. Germline V gene sequence: CDR1 MGHRA, CDR2 YSYEKL. Written as DNA, the CDR3 is TGCGCCGGCAGCTCTCGTGGATCGCGGTACTTC. This translates into CAGSSRGSRYF.

This clonotype has a count of ten or more. This sequence joins TRBV28 and TRBJ1-2, with unresolved D. This CDR3 has 13 amino acids. The V end was cut by 3 bases, the J end by 2 bases, with 7 bases between. Per the germline V gene, CDR1 is MDHEN and CDR2 is SYDVKM. CDR3 sequence reads: CASSLMGNYGYTF. CDR3 DNA: TGTGCCAGCAGTTTGATGGGAAACTATGGCTACACCTTC.

This clonotype was observed a single time. A much larger clone lies one base from this, so it may be a read error. V gene TRBV29-1 combines with J gene TRBJ2-5; 11 bases match TRBD1. The CDR3 length is 13 residues. CDR1 SQVTM and CDR2 ANQGSEA come from the germline V gene. The CDR3 DNA sequence: TGCAGCATTGAAGGGACAGGGGGGGAGACCCAGTACTTC. It translates to CSIEGTGGETQYF.

Concerning this clonotype itself: A read error may account for a junction end that differs from germline. This chain connects TRBV5-6 to TRBJ2-1, with a possible D match to TRBD1 (6 bases). Germline CDR1 and CDR2: SGHDT and YYEEEE. The CDR3 totals 15 residues. The DNA of the CDR3 is TGTGCCAGCAGCTTGCTAGCTGAGGGACACAATAAGCAGTTCTTC. Translation gives CASSLLAEGHNKQFF.

A note on this clonotype: One end of the junction varies from germline; a read error may be responsible. This chain joins TRBV4-2 and TRBJ2-3, with 7 bases fitting TRBD2. Germline V lookup: CDR1 LGHNA, CDR2 YNFKEQ. The CDR3 contains 13 residues. The DNA for the CDR3 is TGTGCCAACAGCCAACCAAGACTAGCAGATCAGTATTTT. It codes for CANSQPRLADQYF.

The V call is TRBV20-1, the J call TRBJ2-7; D is ambiguous. The CDR3 has 13 amino acids. Germline V gene sequence: CDR1 DFQATT, CDR2 SNEGSKA (reference sequence). Trimming removed 0 bases at V and 6 bases at J, with 12 bases between. Here the CDR3 reads CSARDSRGSEQYF. CDR3 sequence (DNA): TGCAGTGCTAGAGACTCCCGAGGTTCCGAGCAGTACTTC.

On this clonotype itself: A read error may be the cause here, since a much bigger clone is one base away. The J gene is TRBJ2-3, the V gene TRBV6-1; a weak D match, TRBD2 (6 bases). The CDR3 is made up of 12 amino acids. Trimming pared 4 bases from V and 10 bases from J, leaving 12 bases between. Germline V gene sequence: CDR1 MNHNS, CDR2 SASEGT. The CDR3 coding sequence is TGTGCCAGCAGTGGCCGGACTACTGCGCAGTATTTT. Translation gives CASSGRTTAQYF.

J is TRBJ2-3 and V is TRBV6-4; TRBD1 might be the D (5 bases). Trimming pared 0 bases from V and 11 bases from J, leaving 18 bases between. The CDR3 has 15 amino acids. CDR1 and CDR2 (germline): MRHNA, SNTAGT. The CDR3 spells CASSDSAGKPHRQYF. CDR3 nucleotides: TGTGCCAGCAGTGACTCGGCAGGGAAGCCCCATCGGCAGTATTTT.